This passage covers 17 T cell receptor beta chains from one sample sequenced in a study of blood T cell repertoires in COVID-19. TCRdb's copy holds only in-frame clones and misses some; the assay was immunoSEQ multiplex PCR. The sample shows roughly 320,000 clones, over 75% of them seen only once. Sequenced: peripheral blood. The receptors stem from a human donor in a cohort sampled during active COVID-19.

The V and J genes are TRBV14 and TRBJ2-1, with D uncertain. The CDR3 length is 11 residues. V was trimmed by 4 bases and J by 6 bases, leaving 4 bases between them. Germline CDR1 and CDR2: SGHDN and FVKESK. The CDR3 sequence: CASSPSNEQFF. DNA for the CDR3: TGTGCCAGCAGCCCTAGCAATGAGCAGTTCTTC.

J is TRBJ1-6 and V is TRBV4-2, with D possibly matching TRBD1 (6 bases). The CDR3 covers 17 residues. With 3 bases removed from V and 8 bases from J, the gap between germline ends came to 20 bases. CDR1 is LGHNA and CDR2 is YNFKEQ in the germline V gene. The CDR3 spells CASSQRTAASADSPLHF. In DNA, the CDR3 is TGTGCCAGCAGCCAGAGGACAGCCGCAAGTGCAGATTCACCCCTCCACTTT.

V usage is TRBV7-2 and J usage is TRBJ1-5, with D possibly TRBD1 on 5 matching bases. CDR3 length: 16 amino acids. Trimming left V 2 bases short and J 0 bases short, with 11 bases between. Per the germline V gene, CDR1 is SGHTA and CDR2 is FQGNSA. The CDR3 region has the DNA TGTGCCAGCAGCTTAAGGTCAGGGCTTAGCAATCAGCCCCAGCATTTT. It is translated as CASSLRSGLSNQPQHF.

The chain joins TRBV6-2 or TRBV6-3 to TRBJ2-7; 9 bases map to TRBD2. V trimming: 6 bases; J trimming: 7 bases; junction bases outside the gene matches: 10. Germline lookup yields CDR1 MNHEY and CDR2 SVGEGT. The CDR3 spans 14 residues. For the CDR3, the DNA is TGTGCCAGCAGCGAAAGCGGGGGGCGTCTGGAGCAGTACTTC. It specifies CASSESGGRLEQYF.

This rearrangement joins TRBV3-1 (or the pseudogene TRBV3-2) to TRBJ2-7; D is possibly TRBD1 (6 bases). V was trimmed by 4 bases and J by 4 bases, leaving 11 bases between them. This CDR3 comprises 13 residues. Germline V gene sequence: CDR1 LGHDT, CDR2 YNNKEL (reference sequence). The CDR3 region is CASSRLQGYEQYF. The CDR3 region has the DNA TGTGCCAGCAGCCGATTACAGGGATACGAGCAGTACTTC.

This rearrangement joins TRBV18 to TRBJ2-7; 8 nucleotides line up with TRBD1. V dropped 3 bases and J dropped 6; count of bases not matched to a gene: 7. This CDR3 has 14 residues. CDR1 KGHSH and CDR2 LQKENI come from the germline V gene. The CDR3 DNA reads TGTGCCAGCTCACCTTGGACAGGGCGATCCGAGCAGTACTTC. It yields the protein CASSPWTGRSEQYF.

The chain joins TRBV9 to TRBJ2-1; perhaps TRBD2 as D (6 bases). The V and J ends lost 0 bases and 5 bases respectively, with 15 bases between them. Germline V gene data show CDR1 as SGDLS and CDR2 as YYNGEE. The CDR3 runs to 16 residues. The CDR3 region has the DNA TGTGCCAGCAGCGTAGGGGGGGAGGTCCTCCACAATGAGCAGTTCTTC. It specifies CASSVGGEVLHNEQFF.

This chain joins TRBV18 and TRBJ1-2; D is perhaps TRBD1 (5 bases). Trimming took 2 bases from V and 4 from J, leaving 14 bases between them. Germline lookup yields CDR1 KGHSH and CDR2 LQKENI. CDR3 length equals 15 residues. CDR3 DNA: TGTGCCAGCTCACCAGGGGCCAGGGTAACCTATGGCTACACCTTC. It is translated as CASSPGARVTYGYTF. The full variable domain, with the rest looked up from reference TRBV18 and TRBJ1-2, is NAGVMQNPRHLVRRRGQEARLRCSPMKGHSHVYWYRQLPEEGLKFMVYLQKENIIDESGMPKERFSAEFPKEGPSILRIQQVVRGDSAAYFCASSPGARVTYGYTFGSGTRLTVV.

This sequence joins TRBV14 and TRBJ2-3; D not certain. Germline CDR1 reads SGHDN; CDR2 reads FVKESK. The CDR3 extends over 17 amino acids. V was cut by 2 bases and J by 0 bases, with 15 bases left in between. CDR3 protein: CASSQLGAHPSTDTQYF. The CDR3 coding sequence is TGTGCCAGCAGCCAATTAGGAGCTCACCCTAGCACAGATACGCAGTATTTT. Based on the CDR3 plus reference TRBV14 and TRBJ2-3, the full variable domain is EAGVTQFPSHSVIEKGQTVTLRCDPISGHDNLYWYRRVMGKEIKFLLHFVKESKQDESGMPNNRFLAERTGGTYSTLKVQPAELEDSGVYFCASSQLGAHPSTDTQYFGPGTRLTVL.

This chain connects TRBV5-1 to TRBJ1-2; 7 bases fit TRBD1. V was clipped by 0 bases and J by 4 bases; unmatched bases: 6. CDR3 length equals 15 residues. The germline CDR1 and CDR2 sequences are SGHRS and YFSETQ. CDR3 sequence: CASSLAAGQIYGYTF. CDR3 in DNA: TGCGCCAGCAGCTTGGCCGCGGGACAGATCTATGGCTACACCTTC. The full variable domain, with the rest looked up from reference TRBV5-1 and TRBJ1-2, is KAGVTQTPRYLIKTRGQQVTLSCSPISGHRSVSWYQQTPGQGLQFLFEYFSETQRNKGNFPGRFSGRQFSNSRSEMNVSTLELGDSALYLCASSLAAGQIYGYTFGSGTRLTVV.

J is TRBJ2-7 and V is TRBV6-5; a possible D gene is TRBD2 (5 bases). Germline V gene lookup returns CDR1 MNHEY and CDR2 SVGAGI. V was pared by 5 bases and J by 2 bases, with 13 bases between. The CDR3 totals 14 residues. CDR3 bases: TGTGCCAGCAGTCGGGGAACTACCGCCTACGAGCAGTACTTC. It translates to CASSRGTTAYEQYF.

The CDR3 DNA reads TGCGCCAGCAGCCTACCGGGAGATAACTATGGCTACACCTTC. This gives the protein CASSLPGDNYGYTF. V gene TRBV5-1 combines with J gene TRBJ1-2; D not certain. This CDR3 region has 14 residues. Germline V gene lookup returns CDR1 SGHRS and CDR2 YFSETQ. V gave up 4 bases and J gave up 1 base, with 11 bases separating them.

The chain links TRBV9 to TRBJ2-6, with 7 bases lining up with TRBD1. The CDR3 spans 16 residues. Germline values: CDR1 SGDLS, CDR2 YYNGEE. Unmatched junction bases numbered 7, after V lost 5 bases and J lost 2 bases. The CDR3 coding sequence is TGTGCCAGCAGGACTCCTGGGACAGCTGGGGCCAACGTCCTGACTTTC. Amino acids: CASRTPGTAGANVLTF.

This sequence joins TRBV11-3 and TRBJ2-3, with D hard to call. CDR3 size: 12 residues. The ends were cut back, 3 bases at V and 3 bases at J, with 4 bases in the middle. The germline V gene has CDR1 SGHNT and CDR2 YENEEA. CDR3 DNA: TGTGCCAGCAGCTTCTTTACAGATACGCAGTATTTT. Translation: CASSFFTDTQYF.

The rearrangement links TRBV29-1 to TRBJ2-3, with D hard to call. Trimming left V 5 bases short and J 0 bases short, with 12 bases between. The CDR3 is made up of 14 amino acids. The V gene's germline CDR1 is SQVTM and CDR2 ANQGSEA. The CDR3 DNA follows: TGCAGCGTTTTCTTTACGACTAGCACAGATACGCAGTATTTT. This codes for CSVFFTTSTDTQYF.

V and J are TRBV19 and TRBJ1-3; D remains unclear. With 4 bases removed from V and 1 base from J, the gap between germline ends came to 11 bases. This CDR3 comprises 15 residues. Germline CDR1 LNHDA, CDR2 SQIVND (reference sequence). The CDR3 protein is CASSRQPVSGNTIYF. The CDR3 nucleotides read TGTGCCAGTAGTAGACAACCCGTTTCTGGAAACACCATATATTTT.

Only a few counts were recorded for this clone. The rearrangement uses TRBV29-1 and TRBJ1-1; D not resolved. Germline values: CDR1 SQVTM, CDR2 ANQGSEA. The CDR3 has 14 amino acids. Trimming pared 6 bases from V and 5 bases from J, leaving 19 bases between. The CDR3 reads CSVRAPGAMTEAFF. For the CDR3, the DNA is TGCAGCGTCCGTGCGCCGGGTGCGATGACTGAAGCTTTCTTT.